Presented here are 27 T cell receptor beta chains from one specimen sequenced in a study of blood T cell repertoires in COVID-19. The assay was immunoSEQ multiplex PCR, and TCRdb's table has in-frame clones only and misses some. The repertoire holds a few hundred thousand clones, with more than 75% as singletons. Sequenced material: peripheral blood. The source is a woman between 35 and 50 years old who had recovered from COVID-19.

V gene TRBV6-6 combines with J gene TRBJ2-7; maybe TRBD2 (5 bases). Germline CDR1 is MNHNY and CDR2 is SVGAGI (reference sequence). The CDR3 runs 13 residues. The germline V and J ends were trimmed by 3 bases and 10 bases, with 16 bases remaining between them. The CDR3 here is CASSYQDLGAQYF. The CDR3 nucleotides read TGTGCCAGCAGTTATCAGGACCTGGGAGCCCAGTACTTC.

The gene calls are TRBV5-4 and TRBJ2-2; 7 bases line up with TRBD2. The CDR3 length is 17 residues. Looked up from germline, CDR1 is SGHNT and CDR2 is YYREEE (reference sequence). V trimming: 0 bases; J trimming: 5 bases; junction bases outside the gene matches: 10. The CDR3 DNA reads TGTGCCAGCAGCTTGGCCCGGGGCGGGAGTGGGACCGGGGAGCTGTTTTTT. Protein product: CASSLARGGSGTGELFF.

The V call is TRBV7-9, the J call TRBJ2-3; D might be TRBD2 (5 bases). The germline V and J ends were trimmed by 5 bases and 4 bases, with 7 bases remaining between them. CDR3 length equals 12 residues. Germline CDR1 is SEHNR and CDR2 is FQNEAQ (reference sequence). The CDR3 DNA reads TGTGCCAGCAGCGGCGGGCCAGATACGCAGTATTTT. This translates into CASSGGPDTQYF.

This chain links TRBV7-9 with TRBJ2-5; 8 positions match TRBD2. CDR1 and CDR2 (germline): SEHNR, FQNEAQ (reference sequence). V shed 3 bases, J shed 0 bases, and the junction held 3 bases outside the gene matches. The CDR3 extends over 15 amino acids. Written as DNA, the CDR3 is TGTGCCAGCAGCTTGTGGACTAGCAACCAAGAGACCCAGTACTTC. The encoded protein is CASSLWTSNQETQYF.

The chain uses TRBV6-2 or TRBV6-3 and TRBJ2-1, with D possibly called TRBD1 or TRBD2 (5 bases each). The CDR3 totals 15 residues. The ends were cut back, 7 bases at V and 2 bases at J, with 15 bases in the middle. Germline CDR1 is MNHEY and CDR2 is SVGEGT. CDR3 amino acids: CASTPGRPPYNEQFF. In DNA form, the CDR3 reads TGTGCCAGCACCCCGGGGCGGCCACCCTACAATGAGCAGTTCTTC.

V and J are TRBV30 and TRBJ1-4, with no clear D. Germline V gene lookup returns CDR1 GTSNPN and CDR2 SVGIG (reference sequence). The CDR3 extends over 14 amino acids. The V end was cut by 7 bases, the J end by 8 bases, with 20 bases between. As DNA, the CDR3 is TGTGCCTTGGTCATGGAGGGAGTGGGGGAAAAACTGTTTTTT. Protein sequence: CALVMEGVGEKLFF.

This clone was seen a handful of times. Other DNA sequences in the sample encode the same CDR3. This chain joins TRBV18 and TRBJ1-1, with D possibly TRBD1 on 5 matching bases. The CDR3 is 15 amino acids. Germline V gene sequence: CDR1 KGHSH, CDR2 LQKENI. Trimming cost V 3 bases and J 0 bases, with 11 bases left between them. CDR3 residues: CASSPQGVLNTEAFF. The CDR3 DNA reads TGTGCCAGCTCACCCCAAGGGGTCCTGAACACTGAAGCTTTCTTT.

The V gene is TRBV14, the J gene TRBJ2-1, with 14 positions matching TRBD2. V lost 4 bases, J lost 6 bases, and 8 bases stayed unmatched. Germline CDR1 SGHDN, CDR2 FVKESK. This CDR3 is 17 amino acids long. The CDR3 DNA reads TGTGCCAGCAGCCTACCGGGACTAGCGGGAGCAATCAATGAGCAGTTCTTC. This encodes CASSLPGLAGAINEQFF.

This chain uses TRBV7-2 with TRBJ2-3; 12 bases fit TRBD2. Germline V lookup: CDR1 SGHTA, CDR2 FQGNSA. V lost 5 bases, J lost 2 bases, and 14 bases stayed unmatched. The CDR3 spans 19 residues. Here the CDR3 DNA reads TGTGCCAGCAGCCCCCTGGGTAGGACTAGCGGGACCTCCACAGATACGCAGTATTTT. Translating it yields CASSPLGRTSGTSTDTQYF.

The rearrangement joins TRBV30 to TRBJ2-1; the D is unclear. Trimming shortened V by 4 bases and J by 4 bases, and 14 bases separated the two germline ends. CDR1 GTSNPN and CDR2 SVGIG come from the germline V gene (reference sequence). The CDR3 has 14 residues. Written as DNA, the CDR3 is TGTGCCTGGAAGGAGTACAACCGATACAATGAGCAGTTCTTC. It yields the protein CAWKEYNRYNEQFF.

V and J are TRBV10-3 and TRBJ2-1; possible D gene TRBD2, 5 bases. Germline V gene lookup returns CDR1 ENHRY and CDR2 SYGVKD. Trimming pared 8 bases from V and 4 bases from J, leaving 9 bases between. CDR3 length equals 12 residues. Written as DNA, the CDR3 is TGTGCCATCGGGGAGCGGTACAATGAGCAGTTCTTC. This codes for CAIGERYNEQFF.

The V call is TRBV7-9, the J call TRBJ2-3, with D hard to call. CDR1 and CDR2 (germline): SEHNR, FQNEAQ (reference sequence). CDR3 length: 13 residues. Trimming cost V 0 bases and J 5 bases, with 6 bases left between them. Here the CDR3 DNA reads TGTGCCAGCAGCTTAGCGGCAGGAGATACGCAGTATTTT. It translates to CASSLAAGDTQYF. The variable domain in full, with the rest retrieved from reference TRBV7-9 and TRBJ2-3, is DTGVSQNPRHKITKRGQNVTFRCDPISEHNRLYWYRQTLGQGPEFLTYFQNEAQLEKSRLLSDRFSAERPKGSFSTLEIQRTEQGDSAMYLCASSLAAGDTQYFGPGTRLTVL.

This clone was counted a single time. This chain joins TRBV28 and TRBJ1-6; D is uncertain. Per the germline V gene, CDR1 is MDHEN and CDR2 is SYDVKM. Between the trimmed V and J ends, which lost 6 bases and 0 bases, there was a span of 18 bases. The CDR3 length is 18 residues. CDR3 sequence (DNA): TGTGCCAGCAGCCCTTTGGGCAGGCCAAGCTCCTATAATTCACCCCTCCACTTT. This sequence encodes CASSPLGRPSSYNSPLHF.

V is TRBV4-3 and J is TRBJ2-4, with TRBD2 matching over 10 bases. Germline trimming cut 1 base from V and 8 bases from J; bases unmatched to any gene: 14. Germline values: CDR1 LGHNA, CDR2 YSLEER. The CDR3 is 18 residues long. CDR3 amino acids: CASSQGPEPSGGGHIQYF. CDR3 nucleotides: TGCGCCAGCAGCCAAGGGCCCGAACCTAGCGGGGGAGGGCACATTCAGTACTTC.

CDR3 in amino acids: CASSLGGTGSYEQYF. Written as DNA, the CDR3 is TGTGCCAGCAGCTTAGGGGGGACAGGGTCCTACGAGCAGTACTTC. The chain links TRBV7-6 to TRBJ2-7, with 9 bases matching TRBD1. The germline V gene has CDR1 SGHVS and CDR2 FNYEAQ. Losses at the gene ends were 1 base for V and 1 base for J; bases not matched to a gene: 2. This CDR3 comprises 15 residues. The whole variable domain, remainder taken from reference TRBV7-6 and TRBJ2-7, is GAGVSQSPRYKVTKRGQDVALRCDPISGHVSLYWYRQALGQGPEFLTYFNYEAQQDKSGLPNDRFSAERPEGSISTLTIQRTEQRDSAMYRCASSLGGTGSYEQYFGPGTRLTVT.

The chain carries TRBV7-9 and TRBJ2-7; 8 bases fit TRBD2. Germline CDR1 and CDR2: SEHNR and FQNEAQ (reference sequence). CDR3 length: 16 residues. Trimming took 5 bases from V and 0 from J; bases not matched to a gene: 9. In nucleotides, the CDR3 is TGTGCCAGCAGCCCGACCGGGGGGGTTAGCTCCTACGAGCAGTACTTC. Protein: CASSPTGGVSSYEQYF.

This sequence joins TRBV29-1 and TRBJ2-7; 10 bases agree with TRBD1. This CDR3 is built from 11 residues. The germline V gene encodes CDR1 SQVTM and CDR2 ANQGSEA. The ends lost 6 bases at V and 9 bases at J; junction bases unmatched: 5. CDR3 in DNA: TGCAGCGTCGGGACAGGGGTTGCGCAGTACTTC. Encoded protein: CSVGTGVAQYF.

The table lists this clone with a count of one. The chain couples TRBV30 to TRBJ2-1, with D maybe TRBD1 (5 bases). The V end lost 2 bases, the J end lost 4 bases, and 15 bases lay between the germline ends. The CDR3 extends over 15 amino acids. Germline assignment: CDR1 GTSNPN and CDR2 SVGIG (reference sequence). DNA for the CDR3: TGTGCCTGGAGTCCGGTCAGGGTGGGGTACAATGAGCAGTTCTTC. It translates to CAWSPVRVGYNEQFF.

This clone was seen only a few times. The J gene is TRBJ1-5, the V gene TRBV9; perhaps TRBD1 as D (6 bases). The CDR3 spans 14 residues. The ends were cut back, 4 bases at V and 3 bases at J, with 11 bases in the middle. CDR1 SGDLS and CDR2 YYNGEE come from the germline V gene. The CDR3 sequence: CASSPAGANQPQHF. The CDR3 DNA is TGTGCCAGCAGCCCAGCAGGGGCCAATCAGCCCCAGCATTTT.

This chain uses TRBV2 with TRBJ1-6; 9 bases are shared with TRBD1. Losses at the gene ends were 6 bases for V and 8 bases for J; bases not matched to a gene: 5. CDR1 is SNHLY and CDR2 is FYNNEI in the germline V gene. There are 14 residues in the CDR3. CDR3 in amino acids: CASSPGQGYSPLHF. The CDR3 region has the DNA TGTGCCAGCAGCCCCGGACAGGGGTATTCACCCCTCCACTTT.

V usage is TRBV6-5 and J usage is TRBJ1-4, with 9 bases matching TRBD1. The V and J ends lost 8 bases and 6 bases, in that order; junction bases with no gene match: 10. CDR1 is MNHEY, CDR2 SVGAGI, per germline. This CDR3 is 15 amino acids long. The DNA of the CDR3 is TGTGCCAGCGGATGGATGGGACAGGGTGATGAAAAACTGTTTTTT. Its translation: CASGWMGQGDEKLFF.

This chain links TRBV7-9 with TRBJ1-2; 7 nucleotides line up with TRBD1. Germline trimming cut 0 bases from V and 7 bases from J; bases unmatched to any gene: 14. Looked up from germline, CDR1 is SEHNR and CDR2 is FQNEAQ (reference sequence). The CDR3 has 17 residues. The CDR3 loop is CASSLAPGQRRSGGYTF. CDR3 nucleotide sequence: TGTGCCAGCAGCTTAGCTCCGGGACAGCGCAGGTCGGGTGGCTACACCTTC. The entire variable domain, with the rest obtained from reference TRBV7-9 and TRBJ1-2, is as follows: DTGVSQNPRHKITKRGQNVTFRCDPISEHNRLYWYRQTLGQGPEFLTYFQNEAQLEKSRLLSDRFSAERPKGSFSTLEIQRTEQGDSAMYLCASSLAPGQRRSGGYTFGSGTRLTVV.

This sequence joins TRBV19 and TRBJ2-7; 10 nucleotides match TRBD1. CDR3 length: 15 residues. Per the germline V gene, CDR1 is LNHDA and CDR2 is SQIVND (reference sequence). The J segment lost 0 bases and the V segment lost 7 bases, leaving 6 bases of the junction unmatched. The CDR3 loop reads CASTAGTGASYEQYF. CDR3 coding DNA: TGTGCCAGTACCGCCGGGACAGGGGCCTCCTACGAGCAGTACTTC.

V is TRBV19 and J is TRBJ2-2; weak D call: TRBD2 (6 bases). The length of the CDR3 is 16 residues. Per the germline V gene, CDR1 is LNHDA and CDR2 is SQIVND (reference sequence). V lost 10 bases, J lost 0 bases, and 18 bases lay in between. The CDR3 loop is CATLRPRGPNTGELFF. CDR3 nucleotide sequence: TGTGCCACCCTACGCCCGCGGGGCCCGAACACCGGGGAGCTGTTTTTT.

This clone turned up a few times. CDR3 amino acids: CASSQPLAGGPGAGELFF. CDR3 nucleotide sequence: TGTGCCAGCAGCCAACCACTAGCGGGAGGGCCCGGGGCCGGGGAGCTGTTTTTT. The rearrangement joins TRBV3-1 (or the pseudogene TRBV3-2) to TRBJ2-2, with 13 bases lining up with TRBD2. Unmatched junction bases numbered 9, after V lost 2 bases and J lost 6 bases. This CDR3 has 18 amino acids. Germline V gene sequence: CDR1 LGHDT, CDR2 YNNKEL (reference sequence).

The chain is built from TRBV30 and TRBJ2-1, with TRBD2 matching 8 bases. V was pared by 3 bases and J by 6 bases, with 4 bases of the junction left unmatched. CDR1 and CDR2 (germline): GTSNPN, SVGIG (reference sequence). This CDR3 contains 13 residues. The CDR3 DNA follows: TGTGCCTGGAGGCGTCTAGCGGGCAATGAGCAGTTCTTC. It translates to CAWRRLAGNEQFF.

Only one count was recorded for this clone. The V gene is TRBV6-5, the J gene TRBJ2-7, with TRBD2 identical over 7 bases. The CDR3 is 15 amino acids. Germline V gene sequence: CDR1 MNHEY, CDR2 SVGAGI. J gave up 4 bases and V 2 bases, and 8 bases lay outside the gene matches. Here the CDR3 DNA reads TGTGCCAGCAGTTACGGGGGGGGAGGGGTGTACGAGCAGTACTTC. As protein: CASSYGGGGVYEQYF.